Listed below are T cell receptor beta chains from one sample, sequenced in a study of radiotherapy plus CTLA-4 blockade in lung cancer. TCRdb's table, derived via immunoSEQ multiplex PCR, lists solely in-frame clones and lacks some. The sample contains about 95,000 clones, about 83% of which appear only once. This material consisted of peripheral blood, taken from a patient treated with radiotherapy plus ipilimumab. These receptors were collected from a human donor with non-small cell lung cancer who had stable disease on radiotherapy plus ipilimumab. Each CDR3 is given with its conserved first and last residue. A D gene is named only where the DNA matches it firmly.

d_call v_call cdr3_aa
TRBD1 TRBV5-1 CASSLGDREGRETQYF
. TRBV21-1 CASSRRQGSGETQYF
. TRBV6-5 CASSVRDPTLNEQFF
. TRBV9 CASSVGGGFNSPLHF
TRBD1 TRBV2 CASSAQGGNQPQHF
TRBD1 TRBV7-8 CATGQGEDTQYF
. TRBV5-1 CASSLLRNSPSNTGELFF
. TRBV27 CASRGELMNTEAFF
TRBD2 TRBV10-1 CASSLGTSGNGNEQFF
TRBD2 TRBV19 CASTVQRGTGELFF